The 26 T cell receptor beta chains below come from one sample, sequenced in a study of OX40 agonist ivuxolimab in advanced cancers. Method: immunoSEQ multiplex PCR; TCRdb's copy keeps in-frame clones and lacks some. The table has tens of thousands of clones, around 90% seen once. Sequencing was performed on CD4+ or CD8+ T cells sorted from blood, taken in a trial of the OX40 agonist ivuxolimab. These receptors all stem from an adult with an advanced solid tumor such as melanoma, head and neck, liver or kidney cancer.

V is TRBV13 and J is TRBJ2-7; D perhaps matches TRBD2 (5 bases). Germline V CDR1 and CDR2: PRHDT, FYEKMQ (reference sequence). The CDR3 length is 15 residues. Trimming pared 0 bases from V and 0 bases from J, leaving 9 bases between. The CDR3 is CASSLGGKASYEQYF. The DNA of the CDR3 is TGTGCCAGCAGCTTAGGCGGGAAGGCCTCCTACGAGCAGTACTTC.

This clone has just a few counts. The rearrangement links TRBV7-6 to TRBJ2-3; D unclear. This CDR3 is 14 amino acids long. The V end was cut by 2 bases, the J end by 2 bases, with 8 bases between. The V gene's germline CDR1 is SGHVS and CDR2 FNYEAQ. This CDR3 reads CASSLSQDTDTQYF. CDR3 in DNA: TGTGCCAGCAGCTTAAGCCAGGACACAGATACGCAGTATTTT.

The rearrangement links TRBV7-3 to TRBJ2-2; D is ambiguous. Between the trimmed V and J ends, which lost 5 bases and 4 bases, there was a span of 8 bases. CDR1 and CDR2 from the germline V gene are SGHTA and FQGTGA. The CDR3 is 13 residues long. In nucleotides, the CDR3 is TGTGCCAGCAGCGGCGATGGCACCGGGGAGCTGTTTTTT. Translation: CASSGDGTGELFF. The full variable domain, with the rest looked up from reference TRBV7-3 and TRBJ2-2, is GAGVSQTPSNKVTEKGKYVELRCDPISGHTALYWYRQSLGQGPEFLIYFQGTGAADDSGLPNDRFFAVRPEGSVSTLKIQRTERGDSAVYLCASSGDGTGELFFGEGSRLTVL.

This chain joins TRBV28 and TRBJ2-4; D is undetermined. Trimming cost V 6 bases and J 8 bases, with 8 bases left between them. Germline loops: CDR1 MDHEN, CDR2 SYDVKM. The CDR3 is 11 residues long. As DNA, the CDR3 is TGTGCCAGCAGCCAGAGTCACATTCAGTACTTC. This encodes CASSQSHIQYF.

The chain links TRBV5-1 to TRBJ1-4; 7 bases match TRBD1. CDR3 length: 15 residues. V dropped 0 bases and J dropped 5; count of bases not matched to a gene: 4. Germline V gene sequence: CDR1 SGHRS, CDR2 YFSETQ. In DNA form, the CDR3 reads TGCGCCAGCAGCTTGGGGGACAGAGGAAATGAAAAACTGTTTTTT. It specifies CASSLGDRGNEKLFF.

The chain links TRBV5-1 to TRBJ1-5; D call uncertain. V lost 0 bases to trimming and J lost 0 bases, with 7 bases between them. The V gene's germline CDR1 is SGHRS and CDR2 YFSETQ. The CDR3 totals 15 residues. The CDR3 sequence is CASSLGYVSNQPQHF. The CDR3 bases are TGCGCCAGCAGCTTGGGGTATGTTAGCAATCAGCCCCAGCATTTT.

The chain uses TRBV11-3 and TRBJ2-6, with D perhaps given as TRBD1 or TRBD2 (5 bases each). V lost 1 base, J lost 4 bases, and 23 bases lay in between. The CDR3 covers 20 residues. From germline, CDR1 is SGHNT and CDR2 YENEEA. The CDR3 reads CASSLGVEDSWRFGANVLTF. CDR3 DNA sequence: TGTGCCAGCAGCTTAGGGGTTGAAGACAGTTGGAGGTTCGGGGCCAACGTCCTGACTTTC. Using reference TRBV11-3 and TRBJ2-6 for the parts outside the CDR3, the full variable domain is EAGVVQSPRYKIIEKKQPVAFWCNPISGHNTLYWYLQNLGQGPELLIRYENEEAVDDSQLPKDRFSAERLKGVDSTLKIQPAELGDSAVYLCASSLGVEDSWRFGANVLTFGAGSRLTVL.

The chain couples TRBV19 to TRBJ1-1, with TRBD1 as a possible D gene (5 bases). The length of the CDR3 is 14 residues. V was clipped by 5 bases and J by 4 bases, with 14 bases between them. CDR1 is LNHDA, CDR2 SQIVND, per germline (reference sequence). The CDR3 spells CASSLQGLGTEAFF. The CDR3 coding sequence is TGTGCCAGTAGTCTGCAGGGTCTAGGCACTGAAGCTTTCTTT.

This sequence joins TRBV5-1 and TRBJ2-2, with D perhaps matching TRBD1 (5 bases). Germline CDR1 reads SGHRS; CDR2 reads YFSETQ. The CDR3 runs 14 residues. Deletions cut 0 bases from V and 6 bases from J, with 9 bases between. The CDR3 DNA is TGCGCCAGCAGCTTGGGAGACAGCCCCGGGGAGCTGTTTTTT. Protein sequence: CASSLGDSPGELFF.

J is TRBJ1-5 and V is TRBV19, with D hard to call. Trimming took off 3 bases at V and 0 bases at J, with 12 bases between the two ends. This CDR3 is 16 amino acids long. Germline V gives CDR1 LNHDA, CDR2 SQIVND (reference sequence). CDR3 DNA: TGTGCCAGTAGTATGAGGCAGATGTATAGCAATCAGCCCCAGCATTTT. Translated: CASSMRQMYSNQPQHF.

CDR3 sequence reads: CASSTGGGTEAFF. The CDR3 coding sequence is TGTGCCAGCAGCACAGGGGGCGGCACTGAAGCTTTCTTT. V is TRBV7-9 and J is TRBJ1-1; 9 bases line up with TRBD1. The V gene end was trimmed by 5 bases and the J gene end by 4 bases; junction bases not matched to a gene: 2. CDR1 SEHNR and CDR2 FQNEAQ come from the germline V gene (reference sequence). The CDR3 contains 13 residues.

The count of this clone is one. J is TRBJ2-3 and V is TRBV19; 7 bases match TRBD2. The CDR3 has 16 residues. Per the germline V gene, CDR1 is LNHDA and CDR2 is SQIVND (reference sequence). The J segment lost 2 bases and the V segment lost 3 bases, leaving 8 bases of the junction unmatched. Here the CDR3 DNA reads TGTGCCAGTAGTATCCAAGCGGGGAAACCCACAGATACGCAGTATTTT. It yields the protein CASSIQAGKPTDTQYF.

This clone has more than one count but fewer than ten. V is TRBV4-1 and J is TRBJ1-4; TRBD1 matches 8 bases. There are 15 residues in the CDR3. Germline lookup yields CDR1 MGHRA and CDR2 YSYEKL. The trim removed 3 bases at V and 8 bases at J, leaving 8 bases unmatched. The CDR3 loop reads CASSQPGQGGEKLFF. In DNA, the CDR3 is TGCGCCAGCAGCCAGCCAGGACAGGGAGGAGAAAAACTGTTTTTT.

This clone appeared once. This sequence joins TRBV11-1 and TRBJ2-7, with D maybe TRBD1 (6 bases). Germline CDR1 and CDR2: SGHAT and FQDESV (reference sequence). V lost 3 bases, J lost 7 bases, and 16 bases lay in between. This CDR3 comprises 14 residues. In DNA, the CDR3 is TGTGCCAGCAGCTTTAGGGACACCTACACTGAGCAGTACTTC. Translating gives CASSFRDTYTEQYF.

V is TRBV7-7 and J is TRBJ2-7; D ambiguous. Trimming took off 0 bases at V and 2 bases at J, with 11 bases between the two ends. Germline values: CDR1 SSHAT, CDR2 FNYEAQ (reference sequence). The CDR3 has 15 amino acids. The CDR3 loop reads CASSLALGRTYEQYF. CDR3 DNA: TGTGCCAGCAGCTTAGCGCTTGGCAGGACCTACGAGCAGTACTTC. Full variable domain (rest looked up from reference TRBV7-7 and TRBJ2-7): GAGVSQSPRYKVTKRGQDVTLRCDPISSHATLYWYQQALGQGPEFLTYFNYEAQPDKSGLPSDRFSAERPEGSISTLTIQRTEQRDSAMYRCASSLALGRTYEQYFGPGTRLTVT.

The chain couples TRBV6-6 to TRBJ2-2; weak D call: TRBD2 (5 bases). This CDR3 region has 14 residues. Germline CDR1 reads MNHNY; CDR2 reads SVGAGI (reference sequence). The V end lost 7 bases, the J end lost 10 bases, and 19 bases lay between the germline ends. The CDR3 DNA follows: TGTGCCAGCATTAAAGAGATAACCGGGGTGGAGCTGTTTTTT. Its protein product is CASIKEITGVELFF.

This clone was observed a single time. A read error may produce the germline difference seen at one junction end. This chain links TRBV2 with TRBJ2-2; TRBD2 aligns across 7 bases. The CDR3 totals 15 residues. Germline values: CDR1 SNHLY, CDR2 FYNNEI. The chain's CDR3 is CAGSNGLAGVGELFF. The CDR3 coding sequence is TGTGCCGGCAGTAATGGACTTGCGGGAGTCGGGGAGCTGTTTTTT.

CDR3 DNA sequence: TGTGCCAGCAGCTTGCCGGGAGGGCTTATAGATACGCAGTATTTT. This codes for CASSLPGGLIDTQYF. The V gene is TRBV5-4, the J gene TRBJ2-3, with 8 bases identical to TRBD2. The V gene end was trimmed by 1 base and the J gene end by 5 bases; junction bases not matched to a gene: 6. The CDR3 extends over 15 amino acids. Germline assignment: CDR1 SGHNT and CDR2 YYREEE (reference sequence).

This clone is a singleton in its sample. The chain combines TRBV7-2 with TRBJ2-1; D is perhaps TRBD2 (5 bases). V shed 3 bases and J shed 2 bases, with 8 bases lying between them. This CDR3 spans 14 amino acids. CDR1 and CDR2 from the germline V gene are SGHTA and FQGNSA. The CDR3 nucleotides read TGTGCCAGCAGCTTTAACGGGGCCTACAATGAGCAGTTCTTC. The encoded protein is CASSFNGAYNEQFF.

The V gene is TRBV7-2, the J gene TRBJ2-5; 7 bases are a match to TRBD2. Germline V gene sequence: CDR1 SGHTA, CDR2 FQGNSA. V lost 1 base, J lost 5 bases, and 13 bases stayed unmatched. This CDR3 contains 17 residues. The CDR3 loop is CASSLVAGLGVGETQYF. In DNA, the CDR3 is TGTGCCAGCAGCTTAGTAGCGGGCCTAGGAGTGGGGGAGACCCAGTACTTC.

DNA for the CDR3: TGTGCCAGTAGTATGGGATACAGGGTTAGTCAGCCCCAGCATTTT. Translated, it gives CASSMGYRVSQPQHF. J is TRBJ1-5 and V is TRBV19, with D possibly matching TRBD1 (6 bases). Germline values: CDR1 LNHDA, CDR2 SQIVND (reference sequence). The CDR3 has 15 residues. V shed 3 bases and J shed 6 bases, with 15 bases lying between them.

The chain is built from TRBV25-1 and TRBJ1-1; tentatively, D is TRBD1 (6 bases). Trimming cost V 5 bases and J 0 bases, with 13 bases left between them. Germline CDR1 MGHDK, CDR2 SYGVNS. CDR3 length: 15 amino acids. Here the CDR3 DNA reads TGTGCCAGCAGTCGCCAAGGGGGATTGAACACTGAAGCTTTCTTT. Translated, it gives CASSRQGGLNTEAFF.

The genes are TRBV5-4 and TRBJ2-5, with 7 bases aligning to TRBD2. The CDR3 is 15 residues long. Germline V lookup: CDR1 SGHNT, CDR2 YYREEE (reference sequence). Germline trimming cut 2 bases from V and 1 base from J; bases unmatched to any gene: 5. This CDR3 is CASSFGAGRQETQYF. The CDR3 coding sequence is TGTGCCAGCAGCTTTGGAGCGGGACGCCAAGAGACCCAGTACTTC.

This chain links TRBV27 with TRBJ1-1; D not certain. The CDR3 sequence is 14 residues long. With 6 bases removed from V and 6 bases from J, the gap between germline ends came to 17 bases. Germline V gene sequence: CDR1 MNHEY, CDR2 SMNVEV (reference sequence). For the CDR3, the DNA is TGTGCCAGCAGCTCCTCAACTGGTAGTTCTGAAGCTTTCTTT. It encodes CASSSSTGSSEAFF.

This rearrangement joins TRBV28 to TRBJ1-1; D possibly corresponds to TRBD1 (5 bases). The CDR3 is 14 residues long. V dropped 8 bases and J dropped 4 bases, with 17 bases sitting between them. CDR1 and CDR2 from the germline V gene are MDHEN and SYDVKM. DNA for the CDR3: TGTGCCAGCTGGGCAGGGAAGGAGGTCACTGAAGCTTTCTTT. Translating gives CASWAGKEVTEAFF. The whole variable domain, filled in from reference TRBV28 and TRBJ1-1, reads DVKVTQSSRYLVKRTGEKVFLECVQDMDHENMFWYRQDPGLGLRLIYFSYDVKMKEKGDIPEGYSVSREKKERFSLILESASTNQTSMYLCASWAGKEVTEAFFGQGTRLTVV.

This sequence joins TRBV5-1 and TRBJ1-1, with 8 positions matching TRBD1. CDR1 is SGHRS and CDR2 is YFSETQ in the germline V gene. V lost 3 bases to trimming and J lost 5 bases; unmatched junction nucleotides: 6. This CDR3 spans 14 amino acids. The CDR3: CASSWQGAETEAFF. Written as DNA, the CDR3 is TGCGCCAGCAGCTGGCAGGGGGCAGAAACTGAAGCTTTCTTT.